A single sample gave rise to the 30 T cell receptor beta chains below, sequenced in a study of OX40 agonist ivuxolimab in advanced cancers. TCRdb keeps only in-frame clones here, not all; method: immunoSEQ multiplex PCR. The sample carries more than 60,000 clones, about 85% recorded once. The material was CD4+ or CD8+ T cells sorted from blood, obtained in a trial of the OX40 agonist ivuxolimab. The receptors originated from an adult with an advanced solid tumor such as melanoma, head and neck, liver or kidney cancer.

This chain connects TRBV11-1 to TRBJ2-5; no reliable D call. The CDR3 is 11 residues long. In germline, CDR1 is SGHAT, CDR2 FQDESV (reference sequence). V was pared by 5 bases and J by 5 bases, with 6 bases between. The CDR3 reads CASSPRETQYF. DNA for the CDR3: TGTGCCAGCAGCCCGAGGGAGACCCAGTACTTC.

This chain connects TRBV6-5 to TRBJ1-5; possible D gene TRBD1, 5 bases. Per the germline V gene, CDR1 is MNHEY and CDR2 is SVGAGI. CDR3 size: 14 residues. Deletions cut 5 bases from V and 7 bases from J, with 15 bases between. CDR3 residues: CASSLNTGDQPQHF. CDR3 nucleotide sequence: TGTGCCAGCAGTCTCAACACGGGGGACCAGCCCCAGCATTTT.

This sequence joins TRBV19 and TRBJ2-5; TRBD2 matches 13 bases. The CDR3 loop spans 18 amino acids. V gave up 4 bases and J gave up 10 bases; unmatched junction bases: 18. Per germline, CDR1 LNHDA and CDR2 SQIVND (reference sequence). In nucleotides, the CDR3 is TGTGCCAGTAGTACTATCCCGGGACTAGCGGGGTTCCAGGGTAGCCAGTACTTC. It is translated as CASSTIPGLAGFQGSQYF. Full variable domain (outside the CDR3, taken from reference TRBV19 and TRBJ2-5): DGGITQSPKYLFRKEGQNVTLSCEQNLNHDAMYWYRQDPGQGLRLIYYSQIVNDFQKGDIAEGYSVSREKKESFPLTVTSAQKNPTAFYLCASSTIPGLAGFQGSQYFGPGTRLLVL.

The V gene is TRBV9, the J gene TRBJ1-2; 9 bases line up with TRBD1. In germline, CDR1 is SGDLS, CDR2 YYNGEE. CDR3 length: 15 amino acids. The junction had 11 bases not matched to a gene; V was cut back by 4 bases and J by 7 bases. CDR3 DNA: TGTGCCAGCAGCCCGGACAGGGGAGAATGGGGTGGCTACACCTTC. It translates to CASSPDRGEWGGYTF.

V and J are TRBV5-8 and TRBJ1-1; 8 nucleotides match TRBD1. V trimming: 2 bases; J trimming: 3 bases; junction bases outside the gene matches: 3. CDR3 length: 14 amino acids. Germline lookup yields CDR1 SGHTS and CDR2 YDEGEE. The CDR3 DNA reads as TGTGCCAGCAGCTTCCGGGACAGGCACACTGAAGCTTTCTTT. This translates into CASSFRDRHTEAFF.

This clone was recorded only once. This rearrangement joins TRBV6-1 to TRBJ2-5; D is unresolved. The DNA end is more similar to TRBJ2-7, so the J call may be wrong. The germline V gene has CDR1 MNHNS and CDR2 SASEGT. The CDR3 runs to 15 residues. The CDR3 DNA reads TGTGCCAGCAGTGAAGCGCCATCCCCCCTATACGAGCAGTACTTC. It is translated as CASSEAPSPLYEQYF.

This sequence joins TRBV6-1 and TRBJ2-6, with D possibly being TRBD2 (6 bases). CDR3 size: 15 residues. In germline, CDR1 is MNHNS, CDR2 SASEGT. V was clipped by 2 bases and J by 4 bases, with 9 bases between them. CDR3 loop: CASSERGSGANVLTF. CDR3 nucleotide sequence: TGTGCCAGCAGTGAACGGGGGAGCGGGGCCAACGTCCTGACTTTC.

CDR3 in amino acids: CASRTNPTDTQYF. The CDR3 nucleotides are TGTGCCAGCCGCACTAACCCCACAGATACGCAGTATTTT. V and J are TRBV11-1 and TRBJ2-3; D not certain. The length of the CDR3 is 13 residues. Germline-derived CDR1 and CDR2 are SGHAT and FQDESV (reference sequence). V lost 8 bases and J lost 2, with 11 bases in between.

This clone is a singleton in its sample. V gene TRBV27 combines with J gene TRBJ2-7; D call uncertain. V was cut by 6 bases and J by 3 bases, with 15 bases left in between. CDR3 length: 14 residues. Germline V CDR1 and CDR2: MNHEY, SMNVEV (reference sequence). The CDR3 loop is CASSLTVADYEQYF. CDR3 nucleotides: TGTGCCAGCAGCCTAACAGTTGCCGACTACGAGCAGTACTTC.

The rearrangement joins TRBV9 to TRBJ2-6; no clear D gene. With 6 bases removed from V and 2 bases from J, the gap between germline ends came to 6 bases. There are 13 residues in the CDR3. Looked up from germline, CDR1 is SGDLS and CDR2 is YYNGEE. The CDR3 loop is CASNSAGANVLTF. Written as DNA, the CDR3 is TGTGCCAGCAATTCGGCTGGGGCCAACGTCCTGACTTTC.

This rearrangement joins TRBV19 to TRBJ1-1; no clear D gene. This CDR3 is 12 amino acids long. Germline CDR1 LNHDA, CDR2 SQIVND (reference sequence). With 5 bases removed from V and 5 bases from J, the gap between germline ends came to 9 bases. The CDR3 bases are TGTGCCAGTAGTCCTCGGAGGACTGAAGCTTTCTTT. Its translation: CASSPRRTEAFF.

This sequence joins TRBV5-8 and TRBJ2-5; 11 nucleotides align to TRBD2. The CDR3 contains 14 residues. Germline V gives CDR1 SGHTS, CDR2 YDEGEE. V lost 6 bases and J lost 7; bases outside the gene matches: 8. DNA of the CDR3: TGTGCCAGCACGTCTAGCGGGGGGTCTGCGACCCAGTACTTC. Protein sequence: CASTSSGGSATQYF.

On this clone: One end of the junction fails to match germline, which may point to a read error. Additional DNA sequences in this sample encode the identical CDR3. V is TRBV5-8 and J is TRBJ1-2; the D is unclear. The CDR3 consists of 11 residues. Germline CDR1 is SGHTS and CDR2 is YDEGEE. CDR3 region: CASSPNYGYTF. The CDR3 nucleotides are TGTGCCAGCAGCCCCAACTATGGCTATACCTTC.

The rearrangement joins TRBV4-3 to TRBJ2-5; 10 nucleotides align to TRBD2. Germline V gene sequence: CDR1 LGHNA, CDR2 YSLEER. CDR3 length equals 16 residues. The ends lost 3 bases at V and 5 bases at J; junction bases unmatched: 9. The CDR3 coding sequence is TGCGCCAGCAGCCAGGTAGCGGGGGGCCCGCGGGAGACCCAGTACTTC. Encoded protein: CASSQVAGGPRETQYF.

The J gene is TRBJ2-1, the V gene TRBV7-9; a possible D gene is TRBD1 (7 bases). The germline V gene has CDR1 SEHNR and CDR2 FQNEAQ (reference sequence). CDR3 length: 16 residues. The V end was cut by 4 bases, the J end by 0 bases, with 13 bases between. CDR3 DNA sequence: TGTGCCAGCAGCTCAGGGGGGCCTAGCTCCTACAATGAGCAGTTCTTC. Its protein product is CASSSGGPSSYNEQFF.

The chain employs TRBV7-3 and TRBJ1-2; TRBD1 might be the D (6 bases). Per the germline V gene, CDR1 is SGHTA and CDR2 is FQGTGA. Trimming took 4 bases from V and 6 from J, leaving 18 bases between them. The CDR3 consists of 15 residues. CDR3 protein: CASSWGPDRKNGYTF. The CDR3 bases are TGTGCCAGCAGCTGGGGACCGGACAGAAAAAATGGCTACACCTTC.

The chain carries TRBV10-2 and TRBJ1-2; perhaps TRBD1 as D (5 bases). V lost 6 bases and J lost 7, with 15 bases in between. Germline-derived CDR1 and CDR2 are WSHSY and SAAADI. The CDR3 spans 13 residues. CDR3 sequence: CASRNGQGAGYTF. The CDR3 DNA is TGCGCCAGCAGGAACGGACAAGGGGCTGGCTACACCTTC.

The rearrangement links TRBV6-5 to TRBJ1-4, with D maybe TRBD1 (5 bases). Germline-derived CDR1 and CDR2 are MNHEY and SVGAGI. CDR3 length: 15 amino acids. V lost 8 bases and J 7 bases, leaving 20 bases between the germline ends. The CDR3 sequence is CASHPSAGGGEKLFF. The CDR3 DNA is TGTGCCAGCCACCCCAGTGCGGGGGGAGGTGAAAAACTGTTTTTT.

The chain couples TRBV11-2 to TRBJ1-6, with a tentative D call TRBD1 (6 bases). Germline CDR1 and CDR2: SGHAT and FQNNGV. V dropped 5 bases and J dropped 2 bases, with 13 bases sitting between them. The CDR3 runs 16 residues. CDR3 DNA sequence: TGTGCCAGCAGCAACACAGGGTGGCCCTATAATTCACCCCTCCACTTT. Protein: CASSNTGWPYNSPLHF.

The chain employs TRBV6-1 and TRBJ2-7; TRBD1 agrees at 10 bases. Trimming took 0 bases from V and 11 from J; bases not matched to a gene: 13. Germline V CDR1 and CDR2: MNHNS, SASEGT. The CDR3 is 16 residues long. Here the CDR3 reads CASSEALRGTGAREYF. The CDR3 DNA follows: TGTGCCAGCAGTGAAGCGCTTCGGGGGACAGGGGCCCGGGAGTACTTC.

This clone was observed a handful of times. The genes are TRBV30 and TRBJ2-6; D might be TRBD1 (5 bases). The germline V gene has CDR1 GTSNPN and CDR2 SVGIG (reference sequence). The CDR3 has 18 residues. V shed 0 bases and J shed 0 bases, with 15 bases lying between them. CDR3 sequence: CAWSVLGRANSGANVLTF. In DNA, the CDR3 is TGTGCCTGGAGTGTGCTGGGCAGGGCCAACTCTGGGGCCAACGTCCTGACTTTC.

The chain is built from TRBV5-6 and TRBJ1-1; D unresolved. The CDR3 is 15 residues long. Trimming left V 1 base short and J 6 bases short, with 16 bases between. CDR1 is SGHDT and CDR2 is YYEEEE in the germline V gene. The DNA of the CDR3 is TGTGCCAGCAGCTTGAGGTTGGAGGGATTGGCTGAAGCTTTCTTT. Its translation is CASSLRLEGLAEAFF.

This clone was seen more than once but under ten times. The chain is built from TRBV19 and TRBJ1-4; a weak D match, TRBD1 (5 bases). This CDR3 is 16 amino acids long. Trimming removed 3 bases at V and 0 bases at J, with 11 bases between. In germline, CDR1 is LNHDA, CDR2 SQIVND (reference sequence). The CDR3 region is CASSIRDRPTNEKLFF. CDR3 nucleotides: TGTGCCAGTAGTATTAGGGACCGTCCAACTAATGAAAAACTGTTTTTT.

The J gene is TRBJ1-5, the V gene TRBV19, with TRBD1 identical over 9 bases. Germline V gene sequence: CDR1 LNHDA, CDR2 SQIVND (reference sequence). Losses at the gene ends were 6 bases for V and 5 bases for J; bases not matched to a gene: 17. This CDR3 is built from 18 residues. CDR3 DNA: TGTGCCAGTAGGCCCCCGGGACAGGGCGTTGGGATAGATCAGCCCCAGCATTTT. Protein product: CASRPPGQGVGIDQPQHF. Combining the CDR3 with reference TRBV19 and TRBJ1-5 gives the whole variable domain DGGITQSPKYLFRKEGQNVTLSCEQNLNHDAMYWYRQDPGQGLRLIYYSQIVNDFQKGDIAEGYSVSREKKESFPLTVTSAQKNPTAFYLCASRPPGQGVGIDQPQHFGDGTRLSIL.

This clone was observed a few times. V and J are TRBV7-2 and TRBJ2-2, with D possibly matching TRBD2 (5 bases). Trimming took off 5 bases at V and 5 bases at J, with 12 bases between the two ends. Germline V gene sequence: CDR1 SGHTA, CDR2 FQGNSA. The CDR3 runs 14 residues. As DNA, the CDR3 is TGTGCCAGCAGCCGACTAACCGCAACCGGGGAGCTGTTTTTT. Protein product: CASSRLTATGELFF.

This chain links TRBV18 with TRBJ1-4; no clear D gene. The V gene's germline CDR1 is KGHSH and CDR2 LQKENI. This CDR3 contains 13 residues. Trimming took off 7 bases at V and 8 bases at J, with 14 bases between the two ends. CDR3 nucleotides: TGTGCCAGCTTTCACCCATCTAGGGAAAAACTGTTTTTT. Its protein is CASFHPSREKLFF.

The chain links TRBV5-1 to TRBJ1-2, with D unresolved. The germline V and J ends were trimmed by 2 bases and 7 bases, with 12 bases remaining between them. CDR1 is SGHRS and CDR2 is YFSETQ in the germline V gene. The CDR3 is made up of 13 amino acids. CDR3 amino acids: CASSFSGESGYTF. The CDR3 region has the DNA TGCGCCAGCAGCTTCTCGGGAGAGTCTGGCTACACCTTC.

The rearrangement uses TRBV7-9 and TRBJ2-7; the match to TRBD1 covers 10 bases. Germline V gene sequence: CDR1 SEHNR, CDR2 FQNEAQ (reference sequence). With 4 bases clipped from V and 6 bases from J, the junction kept 12 bases outside the gene matches. This CDR3 is built from 16 residues. The CDR3 DNA follows: TGTGCCAGCAGCTCGCTGGACAGGGGGATAATAGGCGAGCAGTACTTC. Translated: CASSSLDRGIIGEQYF.

The rearrangement uses TRBV30 and TRBJ1-4, with 7 bases that match TRBD1. CDR3 size: 13 residues. V was pared by 6 bases and J by 4 bases, with 5 bases of the junction left unmatched. Germline V lookup: CDR1 GTSNPN, CDR2 SVGIG (reference sequence). CDR3 residues: CACPGQLNEKLFF. Written as DNA, the CDR3 is TGTGCCTGCCCGGGACAGCTTAATGAAAAACTGTTTTTT.

The rearrangement links TRBV6-5 to TRBJ2-7, with unresolved D. The V gene lost 6 bases and the J gene lost 0 bases, with 12 bases spanning the gap. The length of the CDR3 is 14 residues. Germline-derived CDR1 and CDR2 are MNHEY and SVGAGI. CDR3 residues: CASRMTRRSYEQYF. In DNA, the CDR3 is TGTGCCAGCAGGATGACACGACGCTCCTACGAGCAGTACTTC.